These 10 T cell receptor beta chains came from one sample sequenced in a study of T-cell memory formation after mild COVID-19. TCRdb redid the calling of the 5' RACE reads with MiXCR, one entry per CDR3 protein. The top ten hold approximately 25% of the sample, which has about 270,000 distinct CDR3 sequences, roughly 17% seen once. The sequenced sample consisted of PBMCs or a T cell subset sorted from them (not recorded which). All receptors derive from a man aged 18 to 29 who had mild COVID-19 (a few samples of this study predate the infection). Cell type and time point are not known.

This clonotype was recorded only once. This rearrangement joins TRBV28 to TRBJ2-5; 8 nucleotides line up with TRBD1. Germline assignment: CDR1 MDHEN and CDR2 SYDVKM. This CDR3 has 16 amino acids. The V gene end was trimmed by 5 bases and the J gene end by 3 bases; junction bases not matched to a gene: 11. The CDR3 nucleotides are TGTGCCAGCAGTAGGAGGCTTGGGACAGGAGAAGAGACCCAGTACTTC. This codes for CASSRRLGTGEETQYF.

CDR3: CASSLTSRQPQHF. CDR3 nucleotides: TGTGCCAGCAGCCTGACTTCGAGGCAGCCCCAGCATTTT. V gene TRBV6-5 combines with J gene TRBJ1-5; D is unclear. Germline values: CDR1 MNHEY, CDR2 SVGAGI. This CDR3 is 13 amino acids long. V was shortened by 6 bases and J by 7 bases, with 13 bases between the two germline ends.

In its sample, this clonotype was seen a few times. This chain joins TRBV18 and TRBJ2-7, with no clear D. Germline assignment: CDR1 KGHSH and CDR2 LQKENI. Trimming left V 5 bases short and J 6 bases short, with 8 bases between. CDR3 length equals 11 residues. The CDR3 bases are TGTGCCAGCTCAGCCGCCCTCGAGCAGTACTTC. Encoded protein: CASSAALEQYF.

This chain links TRBV5-1 with TRBJ2-1, with D maybe TRBD2 (7 bases). The germline V gene encodes CDR1 SGHRS and CDR2 YFSETQ. This CDR3 has 14 amino acids. Trimming took off 3 bases at V and 9 bases at J, with 16 bases between the two ends. CDR3 residues: CASSSGGSGAEQFF. In DNA form, the CDR3 reads TGCGCCAGCAGCTCGGGGGGCAGCGGGGCTGAGCAGTTCTTC.

The rearrangement links TRBV29-1 to TRBJ1-6, with 7 positions matching TRBD1. This CDR3 has 14 residues. V shed 6 bases and J 3 bases; nucleotides not matched to a gene: 5. Germline V CDR1 and CDR2: SQVTM, ANQGSEA. CDR3 residues: CSVTGTDYNSPLHF. The CDR3 bases are TGCAGCGTCACGGGGACAGACTATAATTCACCCCTCCACTTT.

This rearrangement joins TRBV4-1 to TRBJ2-5, with 8 nucleotides matching TRBD2. Germline V gene data show CDR1 as MGHRA and CDR2 as YSYEKL. The CDR3 is 17 amino acids. Trimming at V came to 1 base and at J to 4 bases, leaving 11 bases not matched to a gene. Here the CDR3 reads CASSQALIAGLGETQYF. In DNA form, the CDR3 reads TGCGCCAGCAGCCAAGCTCTGATAGCGGGGTTGGGAGAGACCCAGTACTTC.

This clonotype was detected only a few times. V usage is TRBV5-5 and J usage is TRBJ2-5; 11 positions agree with TRBD1. Per the germline V gene, CDR1 is SGHKS and CDR2 is YYEKEE (reference sequence). The junction had 9 bases not matched to a gene; V was cut back by 4 bases and J by 4 bases. The length of the CDR3 is 16 residues. The CDR3 coding sequence is TGTGCCAGCAGCCCTAGGACAGGGGGCAAGGGAGAGACCCAGTACTTC. Its protein product is CASSPRTGGKGETQYF.

The rearrangement uses TRBV7-9 and TRBJ2-7, with unresolved D. V lost 1 base and J lost 2, with 12 bases in between. CDR1 is SEHNR and CDR2 is FQNEAQ in the germline V gene (reference sequence). There are 15 residues in the CDR3. The CDR3 loop is CASSLVIAAAYEQYF. CDR3 nucleotide sequence: TGTGCCAGCAGCTTAGTAATCGCAGCTGCCTACGAGCAGTACTTC.

This chain joins TRBV6-1 and TRBJ2-3, with TRBD1 as a possible D gene (6 bases). Trimming cost V 1 base and J 2 bases, with 7 bases left between them. This CDR3 is 14 amino acids long. Per the germline V gene, CDR1 is MNHNS and CDR2 is SASEGT. As DNA, the CDR3 is TGTGCCAGCAGTGAAGTGGGACACACAGATACGCAGTATTTT. As protein: CASSEVGHTDTQYF.

This clonotype was observed a single time. The chain joins TRBV7-9 to TRBJ1-6; weak D call: TRBD1 (6 bases). Germline assignment: CDR1 SEHNR and CDR2 FQNEAQ (reference sequence). The V gene lost 5 bases and the J gene lost 5 bases, with 16 bases spanning the gap. CDR3 length: 16 residues. CDR3 DNA: TGTGCCAGCAGCGTAGGGGCAGGGGCTGATAATTCACCCCTCCACTTT. Protein product: CASSVGAGADNSPLHF.